This T cell receptor (beta chain) is from a study of shared clonotypes between healthy human individuals. About the study: Donor ages ranged 18 to 49 years: a couple of women, a few men.

For every subset, genomic DNA was evenly distributed across several immunoSEQ plates. Unsorted PBMC contributed approximately 280 ng DNA, 25,000 to 35,000 T cell genomes, to each replicate PCR. Original handling: ImmunoSEQ supplied junction-only sequences lacking quality scores, so filtering was different. Repertoires were generated with immunoSEQ multiplex PCR, while TCRdb's copy carries only in-frame clones and drops some. V and J calls and clone size follow that table, whereas D and trimming were derived from the DNA. The table lists about 560,000 clones, around 78% of them singletons, with around 12% in the top ten. V lost 8 bases to trimming and J lost 10 bases, with 9 bases between them. Germline CDR1 reads MDHEN; CDR2 reads SYDVKM. The CDR3 is made up of 10 amino acids.

The chain links TRBV28 to TRBJ2-1; D gene uncertain. Sequencing was performed on PBMCs. The receptor's source is a woman between 35 and 50 years old in good health. Some clones in this sample may be carry-over from other donors' samples. The CDR3 protein is CASGSPEQFF. CDR3 in DNA: TGTGCCAGCGGTTCCCCCGAGCAGTTCTTC. Full variable domain (outside the CDR3, taken from reference TRBV28 and TRBJ2-1): DVKVTQSSRYLVKRTGEKVFLECVQDMDHENMFWYRQDPGLGLRLIYFSYDVKMKEKGDIPEGYSVSREKKERFSLILESASTNQTSMYLCASGSPEQFFGPGTRLTVL.